This T cell receptor (beta chain) came from a study of glioma-infiltrating T cells. TCR alpha and beta CDR3 regions were amplified from RNA using iRepertoire nested multiplex PCR. TCRdb processed the multiplex PCR reads anew with MiXCR; each CDR3 protein has one entry. The repertoire has roughly 350,000 distinct CDR3 sequences, around 38% of them found once; the top ten carry around 12%. Trimming cost V 4 bases and J 2 bases; bases outside gene matches: 7. Germline assignment: CDR1 DFQATT and CDR2 SNEGSKA (reference sequence). CDR3 length: 14 amino acids. This TCR was sampled from a human donor with low-grade glioma or glioblastoma, undergoing nonglioma brain surgery, or in good health (not recorded which). This sequence joins TRBV20-1 and TRBJ1-1; 7 nucleotides agree with TRBD1. Input material: glioma tissue, nonneoplastic brain tissue, or PBMCs (not recorded which). The CDR3 DNA is TGCAGTGCTACCGGGACAGTTATAAACACTGAAGCTTTCTTT. As protein: CSATGTVINTEAFF.